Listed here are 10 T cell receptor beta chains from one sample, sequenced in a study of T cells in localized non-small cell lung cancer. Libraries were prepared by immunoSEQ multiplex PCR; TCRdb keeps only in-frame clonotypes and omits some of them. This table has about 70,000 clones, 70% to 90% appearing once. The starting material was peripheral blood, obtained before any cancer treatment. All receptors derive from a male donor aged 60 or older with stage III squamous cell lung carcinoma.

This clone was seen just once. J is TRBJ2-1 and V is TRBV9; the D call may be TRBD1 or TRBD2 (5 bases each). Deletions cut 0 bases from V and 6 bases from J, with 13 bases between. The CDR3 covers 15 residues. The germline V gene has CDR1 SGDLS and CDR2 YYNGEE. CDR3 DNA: TGTGCCAGCAGCGTAGGAGGGCAGGGAAGCAATGAGCAGTTCTTC. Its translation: CASSVGGQGSNEQFF.

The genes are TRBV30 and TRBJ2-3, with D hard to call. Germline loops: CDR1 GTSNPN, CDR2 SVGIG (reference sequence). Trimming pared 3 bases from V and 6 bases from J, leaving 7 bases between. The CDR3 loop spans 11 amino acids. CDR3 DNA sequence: TGTGCCTGGAGAGGCTGGGATACGCAGTATTTT. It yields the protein CAWRGWDTQYF.

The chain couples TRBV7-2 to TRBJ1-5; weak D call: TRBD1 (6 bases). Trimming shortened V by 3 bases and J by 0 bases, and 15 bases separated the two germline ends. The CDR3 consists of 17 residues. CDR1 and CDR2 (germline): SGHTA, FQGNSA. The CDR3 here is CASSLLGQIYSNQPQHF. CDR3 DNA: TGTGCCAGCAGCTTGCTCGGACAGATCTATAGCAATCAGCCCCAGCATTTT.

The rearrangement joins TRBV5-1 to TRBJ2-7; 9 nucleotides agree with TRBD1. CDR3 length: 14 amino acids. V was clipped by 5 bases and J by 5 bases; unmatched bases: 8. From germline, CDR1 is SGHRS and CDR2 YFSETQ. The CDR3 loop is CASRSGTGWDEQYF. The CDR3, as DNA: TGCGCCAGCAGATCCGGGACAGGGTGGGACGAGCAGTACTTC.

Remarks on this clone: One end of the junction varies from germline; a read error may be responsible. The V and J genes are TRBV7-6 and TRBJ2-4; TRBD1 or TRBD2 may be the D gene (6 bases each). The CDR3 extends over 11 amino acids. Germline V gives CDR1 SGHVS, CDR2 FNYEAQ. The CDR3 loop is CASSLSGADDF. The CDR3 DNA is TGTGCCAGCAGCTTATCGGGGGCCGATGACTTC.

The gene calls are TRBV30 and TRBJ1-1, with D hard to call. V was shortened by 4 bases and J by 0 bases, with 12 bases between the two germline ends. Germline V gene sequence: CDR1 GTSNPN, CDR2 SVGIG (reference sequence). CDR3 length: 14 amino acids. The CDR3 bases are TGTGCCTGGACTAGGACCGCCCTGAACACTGAAGCTTTCTTT. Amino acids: CAWTRTALNTEAFF.

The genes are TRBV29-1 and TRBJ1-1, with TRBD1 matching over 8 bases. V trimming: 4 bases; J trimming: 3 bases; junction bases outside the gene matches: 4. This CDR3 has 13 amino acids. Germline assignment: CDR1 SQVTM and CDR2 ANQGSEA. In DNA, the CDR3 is TGCAGCGTTGCAGGGGGCCTAGACACTGAAGCTTTCTTT. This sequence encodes CSVAGGLDTEAFF.

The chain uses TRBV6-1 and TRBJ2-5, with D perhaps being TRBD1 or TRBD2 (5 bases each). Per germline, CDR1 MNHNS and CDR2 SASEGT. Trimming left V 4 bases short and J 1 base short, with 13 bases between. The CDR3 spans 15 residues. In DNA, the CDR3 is TGTGCCAGCAGTGGGGACCCTCGTCGCCAAGAGACCCAGTACTTC. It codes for CASSGDPRRQETQYF.

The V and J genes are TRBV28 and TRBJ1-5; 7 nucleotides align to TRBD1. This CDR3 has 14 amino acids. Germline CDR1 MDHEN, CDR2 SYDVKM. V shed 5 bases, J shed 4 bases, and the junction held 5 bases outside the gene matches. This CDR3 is CASSPTGLNQPQHF. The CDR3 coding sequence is TGTGCCAGCAGTCCGACAGGGTTAAATCAGCCCCAGCATTTT.

This chain's CDR3 is CASSAVGRVNNEQFF. CDR3 coding DNA: TGCGCCAGCAGTGCCGTAGGCAGGGTGAACAATGAGCAGTTCTTC. The chain carries TRBV10-1 and TRBJ2-1; possibly TRBD1 for D (5 bases). With 4 bases removed from V and 5 bases from J, the gap between germline ends came to 15 bases. There are 15 residues in the CDR3. The germline CDR1 and CDR2 sequences are WNHNN and SYGVQD (reference sequence).